The 31 T cell receptor beta chains listed next were all sequenced from one sample in a study of blood T cell repertoires in COVID-19 (dated by TCRdb to about 2020). Libraries were prepared through the immunoSEQ multiplex PCR assay. Entries here come from immuneACCESS through TCRdb and include only in-frame sequences with V and J called. Some clones fail to appear in such tables; in the studies checked, an unresolved V gene covers under half of the shortfall, and the cause of the remainder is unknown. A total of 200,000 to 250,000 clones appear in this sample, approximately 83% of them only once. Roughly 3% of the sample goes to the ten largest clones. Sequences were obtained from peripheral blood. The receptor source for this set is a woman under 40 who had recovered from COVID-19.

The chain carries TRBV4-1 and TRBJ2-2; TRBD2 agrees at 9 bases. Germline CDR1 and CDR2: MGHRA and YSYEKL. V was clipped by 4 bases and J by 8 bases; unmatched bases: 5. The CDR3 contains 14 residues. The DNA for the CDR3 is TGCGCCAGCAGCCCGGGACTAGCTATTGGGGAGCTGTTTTTT. The encoded protein is CASSPGLAIGELFF.

The V and J genes are TRBV4-2 and TRBJ1-2, with TRBD1 matching over 7 bases. Germline V CDR1 and CDR2: LGHNA, YNFKEQ. The CDR3 loop spans 16 amino acids. V lost 3 bases and J lost 7; bases outside the gene matches: 14. Here the CDR3 DNA reads TGTGCCAGCAGCCAGGGGCAGGGGGTTAGAACCTCTGGCTACACCTTC. The encoded protein is CASSQGQGVRTSGYTF.

This chain links TRBV5-6 with TRBJ2-1; 9 positions agree with TRBD1. CDR1 and CDR2 from the germline V gene are SGHDT and YYEEEE. CDR3 length: 15 residues. Trimming took 2 bases from V and 6 from J; bases not matched to a gene: 6. The CDR3 bases are TGTGCCAGCAGCTTACCGGGACAGGGTAGCAATGAGCAGTTCTTC. Its protein product is CASSLPGQGSNEQFF.

The J gene is TRBJ2-7, the V gene TRBV14, with TRBD1 identical over 10 bases. Germline V lookup: CDR1 SGHDN, CDR2 FVKESK. J was trimmed by 6 bases and V by 4 bases; bases with no gene match: 6. There are 14 residues in the CDR3. The CDR3 protein is CASSPTGGFSEQYF. CDR3 in DNA: TGTGCCAGCAGCCCGACAGGGGGCTTCTCCGAGCAGTACTTC.

DNA of the CDR3: TGTGCCAGCAGCTTAGGCGGGACAGGGGGCTGGACAGATACGCAGTATTTT. Translated, it gives CASSLGGTGGWTDTQYF. The chain couples TRBV7-9 to TRBJ2-3, with 12 bases identical to TRBD1. The J segment lost 3 bases and the V segment lost 1 base, leaving 5 bases of the junction unmatched. The germline V gene encodes CDR1 SEHNR and CDR2 FQNEAQ (reference sequence). The CDR3 is 17 residues long.

This clone was detected once. This CDR3 reads CASSVMGQPQETQYF. In DNA form, the CDR3 reads TGTGCCAGCAGCGTAATGGGACAGCCCCAAGAGACCCAGTACTTC. V usage is TRBV9 and J usage is TRBJ2-5, with 7 bases lining up with TRBD1. The CDR3 is made up of 15 amino acids. Germline V gene sequence: CDR1 SGDLS, CDR2 YYNGEE. Trimming at V came to 1 base and at J to 1 base, leaving 4 bases not matched to a gene.

The chain couples TRBV11-3 to TRBJ2-1; a possible D gene is TRBD1 (6 bases). The CDR3 totals 14 residues. Per the germline V gene, CDR1 is SGHNT and CDR2 is YENEEA. The V and J ends lost 1 base and 9 bases respectively, with 13 bases between them. The CDR3 loop reads CASSLGGGLREQFF. The CDR3 region has the DNA TGTGCCAGCAGCTTAGGAGGGGGTTTACGTGAGCAGTTCTTC.

The chain combines TRBV28 with TRBJ1-3; D gene unclear. The V and J ends lost 6 bases and 2 bases respectively, with 14 bases between them. The CDR3 sequence is 15 residues long. From germline, CDR1 is MDHEN and CDR2 SYDVKM. The CDR3: CASRKNSIAGNTIYF. DNA for the CDR3: TGTGCCAGCAGGAAGAACAGTATTGCTGGAAACACCATATATTTT.

V is TRBV19 and J is TRBJ2-7; 7 bases map to TRBD2. Germline CDR1 reads LNHDA; CDR2 reads SQIVND (reference sequence). V dropped 3 bases and J dropped 3; count of bases not matched to a gene: 17. The CDR3 runs 18 residues. CDR3 loop: CASSIRIAGTTTNYEQYF. CDR3 DNA sequence: TGTGCCAGTAGTATCCGGATAGCGGGTACAACTACAAACTACGAGCAGTACTTC.

The gene calls are TRBV9 and TRBJ1-2; tentatively, D is TRBD1 (5 bases). V was cut by 2 bases and J by 5 bases, with 10 bases left in between. Germline-derived CDR1 and CDR2 are SGDLS and YYNGEE. This CDR3 has 13 amino acids. CDR3 amino acids: CASSVGGTYGYTF. In nucleotides, the CDR3 is TGTGCCAGCAGCGTCGGGGGTACATATGGCTACACCTTC.

The gene calls are TRBV19 and TRBJ1-5; TRBD1 aligns across 7 bases. This CDR3 comprises 15 residues. Trimming removed 7 bases from V and 2 bases from J; junction bases left unmatched: 8. Per the germline V gene, CDR1 is LNHDA and CDR2 is SQIVND (reference sequence). In DNA, the CDR3 is TGTGCCAGTAAGGGGGCCCTGGCCCGCAATCAGCCCCAGCATTTT. It codes for CASKGALARNQPQHF.

The chain uses TRBV5-5 and TRBJ1-2; weak D call: TRBD1 (6 bases). CDR3 size: 14 residues. V lost 4 bases and J 5 bases, leaving 15 bases between the germline ends. The germline V gene encodes CDR1 SGHKS and CDR2 YYEKEE (reference sequence). The CDR3: CASSHPGTPYGYTF. The CDR3 DNA is TGTGCCAGCAGCCACCCCGGGACACCTTATGGCTACACCTTC. The complete variable domain, with remaining parts taken from reference TRBV5-5 and TRBJ1-2, reads DAGVTQSPTHLIKTRGQQVTLRCSPISGHKSVSWYQQVLGQGPQFIFQYYEKEERGRGNFPDRFSARQFPNYSSELNVNALLLGDSALYLCASSHPGTPYGYTFGSGTRLTVV.

This sequence joins TRBV7-8 and TRBJ2-7; 8 bases map to TRBD1. V dropped 2 bases and J dropped 5; count of bases not matched to a gene: 5. This CDR3 region has 14 residues. Germline values: CDR1 SGHVS, CDR2 FQNEAQ. CDR3 region: CASSLQGAADEQYF. DNA of the CDR3: TGTGCCAGCAGCTTACAGGGGGCTGCCGACGAGCAGTACTTC.

The gene calls are TRBV27 and TRBJ1-5, with a possible D match to TRBD1 (6 bases). Between the trimmed V and J ends, which lost 5 bases and 5 bases, there was a span of 13 bases. Germline-derived CDR1 and CDR2 are MNHEY and SMNVEV (reference sequence). CDR3 length: 14 amino acids. CDR3 sequence: CASSLSRGHQPQHF. The CDR3 bases are TGTGCCAGCAGTCTTTCCAGGGGTCATCAGCCCCAGCATTTT.

This clone was observed a single time. This chain uses TRBV29-1 with TRBJ2-3; TRBD2 matches 8 bases. Germline lookup yields CDR1 SQVTM and CDR2 ANQGSEA. Unmatched junction bases numbered 9, after V lost 4 bases and J lost 6 bases. The CDR3 has 14 residues. This chain's CDR3 is CSVGPGGRPDTQYF. CDR3 DNA: TGCAGCGTTGGACCGGGGGGGCGTCCTGATACGCAGTATTTT.

The chain joins TRBV20-1 to TRBJ2-7, with TRBD1 matching 7 bases. V gave up 3 bases and J gave up 3 bases; unmatched junction bases: 14. The CDR3 extends over 16 amino acids. CDR1 and CDR2 from the germline V gene are DFQATT and SNEGSKA (reference sequence). In DNA form, the CDR3 reads TGCAGTGCTAGTAGGGCCTTGGACAGGACCAGCTACGAGCAGTACTTC. Translating it yields CSASRALDRTSYEQYF.

The chain uses TRBV9 and TRBJ1-2; 7 bases align to TRBD1. The V gene's germline CDR1 is SGDLS and CDR2 YYNGEE. Trimming at V came to 4 bases and at J to 8 bases, leaving 14 bases not matched to a gene. The CDR3 has 15 residues. In DNA, the CDR3 is TGTGCCAGCAGCCCGGGGGACAGCTTTTTAGGGGGCTACACCTTC. The encoded protein is CASSPGDSFLGGYTF.

The V gene is TRBV4-1, the J gene TRBJ2-4; 15 bases align to TRBD2. Unmatched junction bases numbered 11, after V lost 3 bases and J lost 8 bases. CDR3 length: 18 residues. The germline V gene has CDR1 MGHRA and CDR2 YSYEKL. Written as DNA, the CDR3 is TGCGCCAGCAGCCAGGGGACTAGCGGGGGGCGGGGTGGTGACATTCAGTACTTC. Protein sequence: CASSQGTSGGRGGDIQYF.

The chain links TRBV2 to TRBJ2-1; D is undetermined. With 3 bases removed from V and 3 bases from J, the gap between germline ends came to 9 bases. Germline CDR1 is SNHLY and CDR2 is FYNNEI. This CDR3 contains 14 residues. CDR3 nucleotides: TGTGCCAGCAGTGAGGCTCAGGTCTACAATGAGCAGTTCTTC. Protein sequence: CASSEAQVYNEQFF. Together with reference TRBV2 and TRBJ2-1, the CDR3 gives the full variable domain: EPEVTQTPSHQVTQMGQEVILRCVPISNHLYFYWYRQILGQKVEFLVSFYNNEISEKSEIFDDQFSVERPDGSNFTLKIRSTKLEDSAMYFCASSEAQVYNEQFFGPGTRLTVL.

J is TRBJ2-3 and V is TRBV9; 10 nucleotides match TRBD1. Germline CDR1 is SGDLS and CDR2 is YYNGEE. This CDR3 is 16 amino acids long. J was trimmed by 7 bases and V by 3 bases; bases with no gene match: 11. The CDR3 protein is CASSARQGADDYTQYF. CDR3 nucleotide sequence: TGTGCCAGCAGCGCCAGACAGGGGGCGGATGATTATACGCAGTATTTT.

The rearrangement uses TRBV7-3 and TRBJ2-3; D call uncertain. V lost 5 bases and J 1 base, leaving 13 bases between the germline ends. The CDR3 runs 15 residues. The germline gives CDR1 SGHTA, CDR2 FQGTGA. CDR3: CASSLGNVGTDTQYF. The CDR3 region has the DNA TGTGCCAGCAGCCTAGGTAACGTGGGCACAGATACGCAGTATTTT.

The V gene is TRBV4-1, the J gene TRBJ2-7; 8 bases are shared with TRBD1. Germline CDR1 and CDR2: MGHRA and YSYEKL. V lost 3 bases and J lost 3; bases outside the gene matches: 7. The CDR3 consists of 15 residues. The CDR3 nucleotides read TGCGCCAGCAGCCACGCTGACAGGGGAAGCTACGAGCAGTACTTC. It is translated as CASSHADRGSYEQYF.

The CDR3 DNA reads as TGTGCCAGTAGTATCCCGAGGCAGGGGGTTTCACCCCTCCACTTT. Protein: CASSIPRQGVSPLHF. V gene TRBV19 combines with J gene TRBJ1-6; TRBD1 matches 7 bases. This CDR3 spans 15 amino acids. With V trimmed by 3 bases and J by 9 bases, 8 bases remained unmatched. Per germline, CDR1 LNHDA and CDR2 SQIVND (reference sequence).

V and J are TRBV30 and TRBJ1-1, with 9 bases aligning to TRBD1. The CDR3 contains 15 residues. The germline CDR1 and CDR2 sequences are GTSNPN and SVGIG (reference sequence). The junction had 10 bases not matched to a gene; V was cut back by 3 bases and J by 5 bases. This CDR3 is CAWSPGTGRYTEAFF. In DNA form, the CDR3 reads TGTGCCTGGAGCCCAGGGACAGGGAGATATACTGAAGCTTTCTTT.

In its sample, this clone was seen once. V gene TRBV30 combines with J gene TRBJ1-4; a weak D match, TRBD1 (6 bases). CDR3 length: 17 residues. With 2 bases removed from V and 6 bases from J, the gap between germline ends came to 22 bases. The germline V gene encodes CDR1 GTSNPN and CDR2 SVGIG (reference sequence). The CDR3 DNA is TGTGCCTGGAGTACGACCAGGGGTAACCCACTCCATGAAAAACTGTTTTTT. Translating gives CAWSTTRGNPLHEKLFF.

V and J are TRBV5-1 and TRBJ2-7; D is undetermined. The CDR3 runs 14 residues. Per germline, CDR1 SGHRS and CDR2 YFSETQ. V lost 0 bases and J 1 base, leaving 8 bases between the germline ends. The CDR3 bases are TGCGCCAGCAGCTTGGTCTCGGAGTCCTACGAGCAGTACTTC. Its translation: CASSLVSESYEQYF. Full variable domain (outside the CDR3, taken from reference TRBV5-1 and TRBJ2-7): KAGVTQTPRYLIKTRGQQVTLSCSPISGHRSVSWYQQTPGQGLQFLFEYFSETQRNKGNFPGRFSGRQFSNSRSEMNVSTLELGDSALYLCASSLVSESYEQYFGPGTRLTVT.

The V and J genes are TRBV7-7 and TRBJ2-5; D is perhaps TRBD2 (5 bases). This CDR3 is 14 amino acids long. V gave up 8 bases and J gave up 7 bases, with 20 bases separating them. Germline CDR1 reads SSHAT; CDR2 reads FNYEAQ (reference sequence). The CDR3 loop is CASGTGSVGGTQYF. CDR3 sequence (DNA): TGTGCCAGCGGTACGGGTAGTGTCGGAGGGACCCAGTACTTC.

V is TRBV6-5 and J is TRBJ2-7; D perhaps matches TRBD1 (5 bases). Deletions cut 7 bases from V and 2 bases from J, with 15 bases between. Germline V gene sequence: CDR1 MNHEY, CDR2 SVGAGI. CDR3 length: 14 amino acids. CDR3 bases: TGTGCCAGCACATTCACGACAGACACCTACGAGCAGTACTTC. Translated: CASTFTTDTYEQYF.

The chain has TRBV9 and TRBJ2-3, with TRBD1 matching over 7 bases. CDR3 length: 16 residues. The germline CDR1 and CDR2 sequences are SGDLS and YYNGEE. Trimming took 0 bases from V and 3 from J; bases not matched to a gene: 7. CDR3 region: CASSVEAGTVTDTQYF. CDR3 bases: TGTGCCAGCAGCGTAGAAGCCGGGACAGTAACAGATACGCAGTATTTT.

The rearrangement uses TRBV2 and TRBJ1-5; D possibly corresponds to TRBD1 (6 bases). Germline values: CDR1 SNHLY, CDR2 FYNNEI. The CDR3 has 12 amino acids. Deletions cut 6 bases from V and 3 bases from J, with 6 bases between. The CDR3 sequence: CASRGANQPQHF. DNA for the CDR3: TGTGCCAGCAGGGGGGCCAATCAGCCCCAGCATTTT.

The V and J genes are TRBV7-2 and TRBJ1-2, with D maybe TRBD1 (6 bases). Germline V gene sequence: CDR1 SGHTA, CDR2 FQGNSA. V lost 5 bases to trimming and J lost 8 bases, with 18 bases between them. The CDR3 contains 14 residues. In DNA, the CDR3 is TGTGCCAGCAGCCCAGCAGGGGTGGGGAGCGGCTACACCTTC. Encoded protein: CASSPAGVGSGYTF.